This TCR beta chain was obtained from a study of blood T cell repertoires in COVID-19. Per germline, CDR1 SGHRS and CDR2 YFSETQ. This CDR3 contains 17 residues. With 1 base removed from V and 2 bases from J, the gap between germline ends came to 18 bases. Original analysis: Reference gene primer amplification gave nucleated cell count estimates. TCRdb's copy holds only in-frame clones and misses some; the assay was immunoSEQ multiplex PCR. V, J and clone size reflect that table, while D and trimming were determined from the DNA. The repertoire has a few hundred thousand clones, around 88% of them found once; the top ten carry roughly 0.8%.

Sequencing was carried out using peripheral blood. This clonotype was sampled from a man aged 30 to 45 with acute or convalescent COVID-19. This chain joins TRBV5-1 and TRBJ1-2, with a possible D match to TRBD1 (6 bases). The CDR3 bases are TGCGCCAGCAGCTTGTTACCCGGGACATCGGGGAACTATGGCTACACCTTC. It encodes CASSLLPGTSGNYGYTF.